The 21 T cell receptor beta chains in this list originate from one sample, sequenced in a study of cytomegalovirus exposure and HLA in healthy donors. Both 60 Vbeta primers and 13 Jbeta primers went into the PCR. The assay was immunoSEQ multiplex PCR, and TCRdb's table has in-frame clones only and misses some. The sample records 130,000 to 150,000 clones, 60% to 85% being singletons. Sequencing was performed on PBMCs. These TCRs come from a woman aged 35 to 49 in good health and CMV-seropositive.

This chain joins TRBV6-1 and TRBJ1-6; D unresolved. CDR3 length equals 11 residues. CDR1 and CDR2 from the germline V gene are MNHNS and SASEGT. Trimming stripped 4 bases from V and 8 bases from J, with 3 bases between. The CDR3 DNA follows: TGTGCCAGCAGTGGCGATTCACCCCTCCACTTT. The encoded protein is CASSGDSPLHF.

This clone showed up just once. The chain recombines TRBV27 with TRBJ1-5; D remains ambiguous. Germline-derived CDR1 and CDR2 are MNHEY and SMNVEV (reference sequence). The CDR3 has 12 amino acids. Trimming pared 3 bases from V and 3 bases from J, leaving 3 bases between. The CDR3 here is CASSLYNQPQHF. Here the CDR3 DNA reads TGTGCCAGCAGTTTGTACAATCAGCCCCAGCATTTT.

The CDR3 region is CASAKGAVGYGYTF. The CDR3 nucleotides are TGTGCCAGCGCGAAGGGGGCGGTGGGCTATGGCTACACCTTC. V usage is TRBV27 and J usage is TRBJ1-2; TRBD1 matches 7 bases. The CDR3 sequence is 14 residues long. V lost 8 bases to trimming and J lost 4 bases; unmatched junction nucleotides: 10. Germline V lookup: CDR1 MNHEY, CDR2 SMNVEV (reference sequence).

The chain couples TRBV18 to TRBJ1-5; D is uncertain. Germline V gene sequence: CDR1 KGHSH, CDR2 LQKENI. The V end was cut by 3 bases, the J end by 6 bases, with 15 bases between. This CDR3 comprises 15 residues. The CDR3 here is CASSPYGLEGQPQHF. The CDR3 DNA follows: TGTGCCAGCTCACCTTATGGACTCGAGGGTCAGCCCCAGCATTTT.

V usage is TRBV7-2 and J usage is TRBJ2-1; the match to TRBD2 covers 8 bases. Looked up from germline, CDR1 is SGHTA and CDR2 is FQGNSA. With V trimmed by 1 base and J by 10 bases, 9 bases remained unmatched. The CDR3 runs to 15 residues. This chain's CDR3 is CASSLGLAGAREQFF. For the CDR3, the DNA is TGTGCCAGCAGCTTAGGGCTAGCGGGCGCCCGAGAGCAGTTCTTC.

The V and J genes are TRBV5-1 and TRBJ2-3; weak D call: TRBD2 (6 bases). The germline CDR1 and CDR2 sequences are SGHRS and YFSETQ. This CDR3 is built from 14 residues. With 3 bases removed from V and 1 base from J, the gap between germline ends came to 9 bases. The CDR3 nucleotides are TGCGCCAGCAGCTGGGGCGGGGGCACAGATACGCAGTATTTT. Translating gives CASSWGGGTDTQYF.

V is TRBV25-1 and J is TRBJ1-1; tentatively, D is TRBD1 (5 bases). The CDR3 loop spans 15 amino acids. Germline V CDR1 and CDR2: MGHDK, SYGVNS. The V and J ends lost 6 bases and 0 bases respectively, with 14 bases between them. The CDR3 nucleotides are TGTGCCAGCAGGGAGACAGCCCGCATGAACACTGAAGCTTTCTTT. Its protein is CASRETARMNTEAFF.

This clone was detected once. The J gene is TRBJ1-5, the V gene TRBV18; 7 bases are shared with TRBD1. Germline CDR1 and CDR2: KGHSH and LQKENI. Losses at the gene ends were 4 bases for V and 1 base for J; bases not matched to a gene: 4. This CDR3 comprises 15 residues. CDR3 nucleotides: TGTGCCAGCTCACTTGACAGGGTGAGCAATCAGCCCCAGCATTTT. This translates into CASSLDRVSNQPQHF.

The rearrangement uses TRBV28 and TRBJ1-2; 11 bases match TRBD1. Trimming cost V 6 bases and J 4 bases; bases outside gene matches: 4. CDR3 length equals 14 residues. Germline CDR1 is MDHEN and CDR2 is SYDVKM. Here the CDR3 DNA reads TGTGCCAGCAGGCGGACAGGGGGCTCCTATGGCTACACCTTC. It specifies CASRRTGGSYGYTF.

This clone was picked up one time. J is TRBJ2-3 and V is TRBV5-4; the match to TRBD2 covers 9 bases. The length of the CDR3 is 15 residues. The V and J ends lost 5 bases and 7 bases, in that order; junction bases with no gene match: 11. Germline CDR1 SGHNT, CDR2 YYREEE (reference sequence). The CDR3 nucleotides are TGTGCCAGCAGTGGGGCGGCGGGGGGGCCGAATACGCAGTATTTT. It encodes CASSGAAGGPNTQYF. The full variable domain, with the rest looked up from reference TRBV5-4 and TRBJ2-3, is ETGVTQSPTHLIKTRGQQVTLRCSSQSGHNTVSWYQQALGQGPQFIFQYYREEENGRGNFPPRFSGLQFPNYSSELNVNALELDDSALYLCASSGAAGGPNTQYFGPGTRLTVL.

The chain employs TRBV19 and TRBJ2-4; D ambiguous. Trimming stripped 3 bases from V and 6 bases from J, with 3 bases between. This CDR3 has 11 residues. CDR1 is LNHDA and CDR2 is SQIVND in the germline V gene (reference sequence). CDR3 region: CASSIGNIQYF. In nucleotides, the CDR3 is TGTGCCAGTAGTATCGGAAACATTCAGTACTTC.

The chain combines TRBV19 with TRBJ2-1; 11 bases fit TRBD2. V lost 3 bases and J lost 5; bases outside the gene matches: 0. This CDR3 is 14 amino acids long. The germline V gene encodes CDR1 LNHDA and CDR2 SQIVND (reference sequence). CDR3 amino acids: CASSISGGDNEQFF. The DNA of the CDR3 is TGTGCCAGTAGTATTAGCGGGGGGGACAATGAGCAGTTCTTC.

The rearrangement links TRBV5-1 to TRBJ1-5; D uncertain. V was clipped by 1 base and J by 1 base, with 12 bases between them. The CDR3 extends over 16 amino acids. CDR1 SGHRS and CDR2 YFSETQ come from the germline V gene. CDR3 loop: CASSLRRVFSNQPQHF. In DNA, the CDR3 is TGCGCCAGCAGCTTGAGGAGGGTTTTCAGCAATCAGCCCCAGCATTTT. Full variable domain (rest looked up from reference TRBV5-1 and TRBJ1-5): KAGVTQTPRYLIKTRGQQVTLSCSPISGHRSVSWYQQTPGQGLQFLFEYFSETQRNKGNFPGRFSGRQFSNSRSEMNVSTLELGDSALYLCASSLRRVFSNQPQHFGDGTRLSIL.

This clone was seen a single time. The rearrangement links TRBV18 to TRBJ1-5, with D possibly being TRBD1 (5 bases). Germline V gene data show CDR1 as KGHSH and CDR2 as LQKENI. The CDR3 is 15 residues long. Trimming cost V 3 bases and J 1 base, with 10 bases left between them. CDR3: CASSPREGSNQPQHF. In DNA, the CDR3 is TGTGCCAGCTCACCCAGGGAGGGAAGCAATCAGCCCCAGCATTTT.

The rearrangement uses TRBV19 and TRBJ2-1; 7 bases map to TRBD2. The CDR3 sequence is 15 residues long. Germline V gene lookup returns CDR1 LNHDA and CDR2 SQIVND (reference sequence). With 7 bases clipped from V and 0 bases from J, the junction kept 6 bases outside the gene matches. The CDR3 bases are TGTGCCAGTACCTCGGGCGGGAGCTCCTACAATGAGCAGTTCTTC. Its translation is CASTSGGSSYNEQFF.

The V and J genes are TRBV7-7 and TRBJ2-3, with 10 bases fitting TRBD1. Germline-derived CDR1 and CDR2 are SSHAT and FNYEAQ (reference sequence). This CDR3 region has 16 residues. J was trimmed by 1 base and V by 5 bases; bases with no gene match: 6. In DNA, the CDR3 is TGTGCCAGCAGCCCCGACAGGGGGCCACGCACAGATACGCAGTATTTT. It encodes CASSPDRGPRTDTQYF.

V is TRBV5-1 and J is TRBJ2-1, with 8 bases that match TRBD1. The germline gives CDR1 SGHRS, CDR2 YFSETQ. This CDR3 region has 15 residues. Germline trimming cut 4 bases from V and 2 bases from J; bases unmatched to any gene: 5. This CDR3 reads CASSGGQAAYNEQFF. In DNA, the CDR3 is TGCGCCAGCAGCGGGGGACAGGCGGCCTACAATGAGCAGTTCTTC.

The genes are TRBV18 and TRBJ2-3; 7 bases line up with TRBD2. Unmatched junction bases numbered 10, after V lost 3 bases and J lost 1 base. Per the germline V gene, CDR1 is KGHSH and CDR2 is LQKENI. CDR3 length equals 17 residues. Here the CDR3 DNA reads TGTGCCAGCTCACCGATATACCTACGGGGGGGCACAGATACGCAGTATTTT. Translation: CASSPIYLRGGTDTQYF.

V gene TRBV19 combines with J gene TRBJ1-3; D remains ambiguous. The CDR3 is made up of 14 amino acids. The germline V and J ends were trimmed by 3 bases and 2 bases, with 8 bases remaining between them. Germline V CDR1 and CDR2: LNHDA, SQIVND (reference sequence). CDR3 nucleotide sequence: TGTGCCAGTAGTATCCCATACACTGGAAACACCATATATTTT. It yields the protein CASSIPYTGNTIYF.

The chain joins TRBV27 to TRBJ2-3; TRBD1 agrees at 10 bases. The CDR3 loop spans 17 amino acids. CDR1 is MNHEY and CDR2 is SMNVEV in the germline V gene (reference sequence). With 3 bases clipped from V and 5 bases from J, the junction kept 11 bases outside the gene matches. The chain's CDR3 is CASSFLAPGQGIDTQYF. The CDR3 DNA reads as TGTGCCAGCAGTTTTTTGGCCCCGGGACAGGGGATAGATACGCAGTATTTT.

The V gene is TRBV19, the J gene TRBJ2-1; perhaps TRBD1 as D (6 bases). Deletions cut 6 bases from V and 1 base from J, with 10 bases between. Germline V lookup: CDR1 LNHDA, CDR2 SQIVND (reference sequence). This CDR3 spans 14 amino acids. CDR3 protein: CASRQGWSYNEQFF. CDR3 bases: TGTGCCAGTAGGCAGGGGTGGTCCTACAATGAGCAGTTCTTC.